A selection of T cell receptor beta chains follows, all from one sample in a study of blood T cell repertoires in COVID-19. Produced via immunoSEQ multiplex PCR; TCRdb's table is partial and in-frame only. The table has more than 65,000 clones, 75% to 90% seen once. Sequencing was done on a sample of peripheral blood. These receptors were taken from a man older than 75 with acute or convalescent COVID-19. CDR3s include the opening cysteine and the closing phenylalanine or tryptophan. D genes are given only for firm matches. Clone size is not always given. Where it is, it says once, few, many or a class for expanded clones.

>TRBV19|.|.|TRBJ2-7
TGTGCCAGTAGTATGGGTCCAGGGGCGAGCTACGAGCAGTACTTC
CASSMGPGASYEQYF
>TRBV29-1|.|.|TRBJ1-1
TGCAGCGTACAATTTCTGACTATGAACACTGAAGCTTTCTTT
CSVQFLTMNTEAFF
>TRBV28|.|.|TRBJ2-5
TGTGCCAGCACCCAGGGGGAGACCCAGTACTTC
CASTQGETQYF
>TRBV7-9|.|.|TRBJ2-2
TGTGCCAGCAGTTACAGGGAAATGAACACCGGGGAGCTGTTTTTT
CASSYREMNTGELFF
>TRBV5-1|few|.|TRBJ2-6
TGCGCCAGCAGCTACGGTCGGGCCCTGGGAGCTGGGGCCAACGTCCTGACTTTC
CASSYGRALGAGANVLTF
>TRBV27|.|.|TRBJ1-4
TGTGCCAGCAGTTTATCCACCCACAGGGCGGAAAAACTGTTTTTT
CASSLSTHRAEKLFF
>TRBV29-1|few|.|TRBJ1-1
TGCAGCGTTGAAGTGGGGCAGCGCACTGAAGCTTTCTTT
CSVEVGQRTEAFF
>TRBV7-2|.|TRBD2|TRBJ2-2
TGTGCCAGCGGCGGGACTACGTTGGGCGGGGAGCTGTTTTTT
CASGGTTLGGELFF
>TRBV4-2|.|.|TRBJ1-1
TGTGCCAGCAGCCAAGATCGCCCGGGGATGAACACTGAAGCTTTCTTT
CASSQDRPGMNTEAFF
>TRBV6-5|.|.|TRBJ1-4
TGTGCCAGCAAGAGGTATCGATCAACTAATGAAAAACTGTTTTTT
CASKRYRSTNEKLFF
>TRBV10-1|.|TRBD1|TRBJ2-2
TGCGCCACCCCGGGACAGCACCCCAATGACACCGGGGAGCTGTTTTTT
CATPGQHPNDTGELFF
>TRBV28|.|TRBD2|TRBJ2-3
TGTGCCAGCAGTTTCGGGGGGGCATCGGGCACAGATACGCAGTATTTT
CASSFGGASGTDTQYF
>TRBV5-4|.|TRBD2|TRBJ2-2
TGTGCCAGCAGCTTGGGGGGGAGGGCTAACACCGGGGAGCTGTTTTTT
CASSLGGRANTGELFF
>TRBV9|.|TRBD1|TRBJ2-3
TGTGCCAGCAGCGGAGGACAGGGAAGCACAGATACGCAGTATTTT
CASSGGQGSTDTQYF
>TRBV27|.|TRBD2|TRBJ2-1
TGTGCCAGCAGTTTGCGGCAGGGAGGGTACAATGAGCAGTTCTTC
CASSLRQGGYNEQFF
>TRBV25-1|.|.|TRBJ1-2
TGTGCCAGCCAGGGTCTCTTAATGGACTATGGCTACACCTTC
CASQGLLMDYGYTF
>TRBV6-5|.|.|TRBJ1-6
TGTGCCAGCAGTTACGGGACACCCTATAATTCACCCCTCCACTTT
CASSYGTPYNSPLHF
>TRBV27|.|TRBD2|TRBJ2-1
TGTGCCAGCAGTTCCCTGACCACTAGCGGGGTGGACAATGAGCAGTTCTTC
CASSSLTTSGVDNEQFF
>TRBV7-2|.|.|TRBJ2-2
TGTGCCAGCAGCTTAAGACAGAACACCGGGGAGCTGTTTTTT
CASSLRQNTGELFF
>TRBV6-2/TRBV6-3|.|TRBD2|TRBJ2-5
TGTGCCAGCAGTTGGACTAGCGGGAGCTGGGAACGAGAGACCCAGTACTTC
CASSWTSGSWERETQYF
>TRBV7-8|.|.|TRBJ2-3
TGTGCCAGCAGCTTAGCTTTTACGCCGGGATCCCACCTCGGGGATACGCAGTATTTT
CASSLAFTPGSHLGDTQYF
>TRBV10-2|few|TRBD1|TRBJ1-2
TGCGCCAGCAGTGAGTCGCGGACAGGAACTTCGGACGGCTACACCTTC
CASSESRTGTSDGYTF
>TRBV29-1|.|TRBD2|TRBJ2-1
TGCAGCGTTGCTCTCGCGGGAGGGCCCTCCTACAATGAGCAGTTCTTC
CSVALAGGPSYNEQFF
>TRBV7-9|.|TRBD1|TRBJ2-3
TGTGCCAGCAGCCCAGGGACAGGGGACACAGATACGCAGTATTTT
CASSPGTGDTDTQYF
>TRBV9|.|TRBD2|TRBJ2-7
TGTGCCAGCAGCCCAGGACTAGCGGGAGAATTCGAGCAGTACTTC
CASSPGLAGEFEQYF
>TRBV27|.|.|TRBJ2-7
TGTGCCAGCAGTTTATGGCAGGTCCCCCCCTACGAGCAGTACTTC
CASSLWQVPPYEQYF
>TRBV2|.|TRBD1|TRBJ1-1
TGTGCCAGCAGTCCTACAGGGGGGGGGACTGAAGCTTTCTTT
CASSPTGGGTEAFF
>TRBV12-3/TRBV12-4|.|.|TRBJ1-5
TGTGCCAGCAGTTTAGGGGGGGCCCAGCATTTT
CASSLGGAQHF
>TRBV3-1/TRBV3-2|.|TRBD1|TRBJ1-1
TGTGCCAGCAGCTATGGGACAGGGGAGACTGAAGCTTTCTTT
CASSYGTGETEAFF
>TRBV19|.|.|TRBJ2-6
TGTGCCAGCCAACGGGGATCTGGGGCCAACGTCCTGACTTTC
CASQRGSGANVLTF
>TRBV3-1/TRBV3-2|once|.|TRBJ2-7
TGTGCCAGCAGCCCAAGGGAATCAGGGGAGCAGTACTTC
CASSPRESGEQYF
>TRBV29-1|.|.|TRBJ2-5
TGCAGCGTTGAAGATCCATCCGGAGGCGGAGAGACCCAGTACTTC
CSVEDPSGGGETQYF
>TRBV7-2|.|TRBD1|TRBJ2-3
TGTGCCAGCAGCCCAGGGGGTGGTGCAGATACGCAGTATTTT
CASSPGGGADTQYF
>TRBV12-3/TRBV12-4|.|.|TRBJ1-1
TGTGCCAGCAGTCTGGCAGGGAGGACTGAAGCTTTCTTT
CASSLAGRTEAFF
>TRBV19|once|.|TRBJ1-5
TGTGCCAGCAGTAGGGGGGGAGGGACGTCCGATCAGCCCCAGCATTTT
CASSRGGGTSDQPQHF
>TRBV7-6|.|.|TRBJ1-1
TGTGCCAGCAGCTTAGATACAGGTGAAGCTTTCTTT
CASSLDTGEAFF
>TRBV6-1|.|.|TRBJ1-1
TGTGCCAGCAGTGAAGCGGTCCGACAGTTTAATCCTGAAGCTTTCTTT
CASSEAVRQFNPEAFF
>TRBV27|.|TRBD2|TRBJ2-1
TGTGCCAGCAGTCCTGCTATAGCGGGTCTATACAATGAGCAGTTCTTC
CASSPAIAGLYNEQFF
>TRBV19|.|.|TRBJ2-7
TGTGCCAGTAGTATACAAGCTCGGGACACCAGGTTGGCCTACGAGCAGTACTTC
CASSIQARDTRLAYEQYF
>TRBV6-2/TRBV6-3|.|TRBD1|TRBJ2-2
TGTGCCAGCAGTGGCGCCCGGGACAGGCCCATCTGGATTGGGGAGCTGTTTTTT
CASSGARDRPIWIGELFF
>TRBV5-1|once|.|TRBJ2-3
TGCGCCAGCAGCTTGGGAGTACGCACAGATACGCAGTATTTT
CASSLGVRTDTQYF
>TRBV30|.|TRBD1|TRBJ1-4
TGTGCCTGGAGTCGGACAGGGATTAATGAAAAACTGTTTTTT
CAWSRTGINEKLFF
>TRBV10-3|few|TRBD1|TRBJ1-2
TGTGCCAGCTTACAGGGGGCTGGCTACACCTTC
CASLQGAGYTF
>TRBV28|.|TRBD2|TRBJ2-6
TGTGCCAGCGGAGTAGCGGGGGTTTTCTCTGGGGCCAACGTCCTGACTTTC
CASGVAGVFSGANVLTF
>TRBV5-1|.|TRBD2|TRBJ2-7
TGCGCCAGCAGCCCCGGGCCCGGGGGGTCCTACGAGCAGTACTTC
CASSPGPGGSYEQYF
>TRBV30|once|TRBD2|TRBJ2-5
TGTGCCTGTTCCGGGACTAGCGCCTCCGAGACCCAGTACTTC
CACSGTSASETQYF
>TRBV5-3|.|.|TRBJ2-3
TGTGCCAGAAGTCCCGTTTATAGAACGCAGTATTTT
CARSPVYRTQYF
>TRBV12-3/TRBV12-4|.|TRBD1|TRBJ1-2
TGTGCCAGCAGTTTATCACAGGGGTATGGCTACACCTTC
CASSLSQGYGYTF
>TRBV28|.|TRBD1|TRBJ2-7
TGTGCCAGCAGTTCCGGGACAGGGACCTACGAGCAGTACTTC
CASSSGTGTYEQYF
>TRBV6-2/TRBV6-3|.|.|TRBJ2-3
TGTGCCAGCAGTTACTCGAGGTCCGCGGGAGATACGCAGTATTTT
CASSYSRSAGDTQYF
>TRBV5-1|.|.|TRBJ2-5
TGCGCCAGCAGCTTCGGGATGCAAGAGACCCAGTACTTC
CASSFGMQETQYF
>TRBV25-1|.|.|TRBJ2-7
TGTGCCAGCAGTGAGCCAGGTAACTCCTACGAGCAGTACTTC
CASSEPGNSYEQYF
>TRBV9|.|TRBD2|TRBJ2-3
TGTGCCAGCAGCGTCTCGACGGGGGGAAGCGCAGATACGCAGTATTTT
CASSVSTGGSADTQYF
>TRBV5-1|once|.|TRBJ2-2
TGCGCCAGCAGCTTGGTTCGGGAGACCGGGGAGCTGTTTTTT
CASSLVRETGELFF
>TRBV9|.|TRBD2|TRBJ2-5
TGTGCCAGCATGCGCGGGAGGGCGCAAGAGACCCAGTACTTC
CASMRGRAQETQYF
>TRBV28|.|.|TRBJ1-5
TGTGCCAGCAGTTTAGTACAGAAGCCCCAGCATTTT
CASSLVQKPQHF
>TRBV3-1/TRBV3-2|.|TRBD1|TRBJ2-7
TGTGCCAGCAGCCATACAGGGGAACCCTCCTACGAGCAGTACTTC
CASSHTGEPSYEQYF
>TRBV28|.|TRBD1|TRBJ2-5
TGTGCCAGCACCCCCTTACAGGGGGCTGGCCAAGAGACCCAGTACTTC
CASTPLQGAGQETQYF